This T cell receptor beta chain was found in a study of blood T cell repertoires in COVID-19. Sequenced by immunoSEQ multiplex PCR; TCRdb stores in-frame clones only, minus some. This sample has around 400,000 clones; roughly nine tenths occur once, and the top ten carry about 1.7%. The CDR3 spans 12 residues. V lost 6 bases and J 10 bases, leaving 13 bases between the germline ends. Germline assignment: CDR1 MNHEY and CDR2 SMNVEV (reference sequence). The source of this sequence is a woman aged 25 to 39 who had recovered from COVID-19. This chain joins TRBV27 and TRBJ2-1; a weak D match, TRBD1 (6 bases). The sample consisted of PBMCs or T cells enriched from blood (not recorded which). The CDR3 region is CASSPQGREQFF. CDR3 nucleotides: TGTGCCAGCAGCCCACAGGGAAGAGAGCAGTTCTTC.